This TCR beta chain was captured in a study of vaccination and CD4 T cells after COVID-19. The CDR3 is 16 amino acids. Germline lookup yields CDR1 SEHNR and CDR2 FQNEAQ (reference sequence). V was cut by 5 bases and J by 6 bases, with 22 bases left in between. Researchers used the Oncomine TCR Beta short-read assay to sequence DNA from cultured CD4+ T cells. TCRdb passed the PCR reads through MiXCR, listing each CDR3 protein once. The data contain some 3,900 distinct CDR3 sequences, around 71% of them singletons. On this clonotype: What it recognizes is unknown.

Treatment meaning: roughly ten-day PBMC culture with coronavirus spike peptide pools or control peptides (ViraFEST assay). Samples of CD4+ T cells were obtained from the unexposed donor before the COVID-19 pandemic (2011-2018). The rearrangement links TRBV7-9 to TRBJ1-2, with D possibly matching TRBD1 (5 bases). The receptor was isolated from a human donor in good health. The sequenced material came from CD4+ T cells from blood, cultured in vitro. Written as DNA, the CDR3 is TGTGCCAGCAGCGACCCCAACACCGGGACTCAAAATGGCTACACCTTC. Its protein is CASSDPNTGTQNGYTF.